The clone carrying this TCR beta chain is deemed medium-sized. This sample is drawn from a study of blood T cell repertoires in COVID-19. Whole-study context: Whether acute or convalescent, the COVID-19 samples came from the United States, Italy and Spain. PBMCs, B-cell-depleted T cells, or T cells were the source of the cDNA or gDNA that made up the material.

Germline CDR1 reads LGHNA; CDR2 reads YSLEER. Trimming removed 2 bases at V and 0 bases at J, with 8 bases between. This CDR3 spans 16 amino acids. Method: immunoSEQ multiplex PCR; TCRdb's copy keeps in-frame clones and lacks some. The profile shows roughly 59,000 clones, over 75% of them singletons. The chain uses TRBV4-3 and TRBJ2-6; no reliable D call. The clonotype comes from a human donor in a cohort sampled during active COVID-19. Sequencing was done on a sample of peripheral blood. CDR3 bases: TGCGCCAGCAGCCAAATCCCCAGCTCTGGGGCCAACGTCCTGACTTTC. Amino acid sequence: CASSQIPSSGANVLTF.